These 32 T cell receptor beta chains were all obtained from the same sample, sequenced in a study of spatial heterogeneity in lung cancer. TCRdb independently ran MiXCR on the 5' RACE reads; one entry per CDR3 protein. The data show approximately 52,000 distinct CDR3 sequences, less than 5.5% seen once. The time point was: sample taken at primary tumor resection. Material for sequencing was whole RNA from tumor, nontumor lung or frozen PBMC, left unsorted. The sequenced sample was PBMCs, obtained at surgery. These TCRs come from a male donor with early-stage non-small cell lung cancer.

In this sample, this clonotype turned up many times. The chain employs TRBV27 and TRBJ2-5; 8 positions agree with TRBD1. V lost 5 bases, J lost 5 bases, and 13 bases stayed unmatched. The CDR3 totals 16 residues. The germline CDR1 and CDR2 sequences are MNHEY and SMNVEV (reference sequence). The CDR3 DNA is TGTGCCAGCAGTCAGCGGACAGGGCACATCGGGGAGACCCAGTACTTC. Protein product: CASSQRTGHIGETQYF.

This clonotype was observed at least ten times. CDR3 amino acids: CSAGQGANEKLFF. DNA for the CDR3: TGCAGTGCTGGGCAGGGTGCTAATGAAAAACTGTTTTTT. The gene calls are TRBV20-1 and TRBJ1-4, with D perhaps TRBD1 (5 bases). CDR3 length: 13 amino acids. Looked up from germline, CDR1 is DFQATT and CDR2 is SNEGSKA (reference sequence). Trimming took off 5 bases at V and 3 bases at J, with 10 bases between the two ends.

Ten or more counts support this clonotype. The V and J genes are TRBV20-1 and TRBJ2-1, with D possibly being TRBD2 (5 bases). This CDR3 spans 15 amino acids. CDR1 and CDR2 from the germline V gene are DFQATT and SNEGSKA (reference sequence). The V end lost 6 bases, the J end lost 4 bases, and 19 bases lay between the germline ends. The CDR3 protein is CSASGARDKYNEQFF. DNA of the CDR3: TGCAGTGCCTCCGGCGCGAGGGATAAGTACAATGAGCAGTTCTTC.

This clonotype was seen repeatedly, ten times or more. The chain has TRBV4-1 and TRBJ1-6, with a tentative D call TRBD1 (6 bases). This CDR3 has 14 amino acids. V shed 0 bases and J shed 12 bases, with 12 bases lying between them. Germline-derived CDR1 and CDR2 are MGHRA and YSYEKL. The CDR3 region is CASSQDGTLKPLHF. The DNA of the CDR3 is TGCGCCAGCAGCCAAGACGGGACACTCAAACCCCTCCACTTT.

This clonotype appeared many times. CDR3 loop: CATSDGQGFLAGDDEQFF. CDR3 sequence (DNA): TGTGCCACCAGTGATGGTCAGGGGTTCCTAGCGGGAGACGATGAGCAGTTCTTC. The chain recombines TRBV24-1 with TRBJ2-1; the match to TRBD2 covers 10 bases. Germline CDR1 reads KGHDR; CDR2 reads SFDVKD. The CDR3 contains 18 residues. The V segment lost 3 bases and the J segment 8 bases; nucleotides outside the gene matches: 15.

This clonotype was counted only a few times. The chain employs TRBV4-1 and TRBJ2-2, with TRBD2 identical over 10 bases. CDR1 and CDR2 from the germline V gene are MGHRA and YSYEKL. The V and J ends lost 3 bases and 4 bases, in that order; junction bases with no gene match: 5. The CDR3 covers 16 residues. This CDR3 is CASSQGLAISTGELFF. The DNA of the CDR3 is TGCGCCAGCAGCCAGGGACTAGCGATTTCCACCGGGGAGCTGTTTTTT.

This clonotype was seen repeatedly, ten times or more. The chain joins TRBV5-1 to TRBJ2-1; 7 nucleotides agree with TRBD1. Trimming took 7 bases from V and 0 from J; bases not matched to a gene: 4. Germline CDR1 and CDR2: SGHRS and YFSETQ. The CDR3 sequence is 14 residues long. CDR3 DNA sequence: TGCGCCAGCGCCGACAGGGCCTCCTACAATGAGCAGTTCTTC. It yields the protein CASADRASYNEQFF.

The sample holds many counts of this clonotype. This chain links TRBV18 with TRBJ2-3; maybe TRBD1 (5 bases). Germline-derived CDR1 and CDR2 are KGHSH and LQKENI. The CDR3 consists of 14 residues. Trimming removed 5 bases at V and 2 bases at J, with 11 bases between. CDR3 sequence reads: CASSTQTDTDTQYF. The CDR3 DNA follows: TGTGCCAGCTCAACTCAGACAGACACAGATACGCAGTATTTT.

This clonotype was counted at least ten times. This chain uses TRBV5-1 with TRBJ2-2, with 7 bases matching TRBD1. Trimming took 5 bases from V and 4 from J; bases not matched to a gene: 5. The CDR3 length is 14 residues. The V gene's germline CDR1 is SGHRS and CDR2 YFSETQ. The CDR3 region is CASRRGDSTGELFF. The CDR3 DNA is TGCGCCAGCAGGCGAGGGGACAGCACCGGGGAGCTGTTTTTT.

This clonotype was detected ten times or more. The V call is TRBV7-2, the J call TRBJ2-3; 11 bases line up with TRBD2. This CDR3 region has 14 residues. The V gene's germline CDR1 is SGHTA and CDR2 FQGNSA. The J segment lost 6 bases and the V segment lost 4 bases, leaving 3 bases of the junction unmatched. The CDR3 spells CASSSGLAADTQYF. CDR3 sequence (DNA): TGTGCCAGCAGCTCGGGACTAGCGGCCGATACGCAGTATTTT.

This clonotype was counted ten times or more. The chain employs TRBV20-1 and TRBJ1-5; D ambiguous. The germline V gene encodes CDR1 DFQATT and CDR2 SNEGSKA (reference sequence). The CDR3 length is 12 residues. Trimming cost V 6 bases and J 2 bases, with 8 bases left between them. The CDR3 DNA reads TGCAGTGCCGGCCAGGGCAATCAGCCCCAGCATTTT. It specifies CSAGQGNQPQHF.

This clonotype was seen repeatedly, ten times or more. The CDR3 nucleotides read TGTGCCAGCAGCCGATCGGGCTTCTACGAGCAGTACTTC. Translated, it gives CASSRSGFYEQYF. The chain uses TRBV13 and TRBJ2-7; D uncertain. Germline loops: CDR1 PRHDT, CDR2 FYEKMQ (reference sequence). The CDR3 spans 13 residues. V was cut by 5 bases and J by 3 bases, with 11 bases left in between.

The table lists this clonotype with many counts. The rearrangement links TRBV2 to TRBJ2-7, with a weak D call TRBD1 (6 bases). The CDR3 contains 14 residues. Germline V lookup: CDR1 SNHLY, CDR2 FYNNEI. Trimming cost V 1 base and J 2 bases, with 9 bases left between them. CDR3 residues: CASSEGQAAYEQYF. The CDR3 nucleotides read TGTGCCAGCAGTGAAGGACAGGCTGCCTACGAGCAGTACTTC. The whole variable domain, remainder taken from reference TRBV2 and TRBJ2-7, is EPEVTQTPSHQVTQMGQEVILRCVPISNHLYFYWYRQILGQKVEFLVSFYNNEISEKSEIFDDQFSVERPDGSNFTLKIRSTKLEDSAMYFCASSEGQAAYEQYFGPGTRLTVT.

Ten or more counts support this clonotype. The chain links TRBV10-3 to TRBJ1-1, with a tentative D call TRBD1 (5 bases). The CDR3 has 15 amino acids. CDR1 is ENHRY and CDR2 is SYGVKD in the germline V gene. Trimming removed 4 bases from V and 0 bases from J, with 12 bases in between. CDR3 in amino acids: CAISGGNFMNTEAFF. CDR3 DNA sequence: TGTGCCATCAGTGGGGGCAACTTTATGAACACTGAAGCTTTCTTT.

This clonotype was seen many times. The chain uses TRBV20-1 and TRBJ2-7; 7 nucleotides align to TRBD1. CDR1 is DFQATT and CDR2 is SNEGSKA in the germline V gene (reference sequence). V dropped 6 bases and J dropped 2; count of bases not matched to a gene: 10. The CDR3 covers 14 residues. CDR3 DNA: TGCAGTGCGAGCCGGGACAGTTTTCCCTACGAGCAGTACTTC. Amino acid sequence: CSASRDSFPYEQYF.

This clonotype was detected many times. The gene calls are TRBV7-8 and TRBJ1-6; 8 bases line up with TRBD1. Germline assignment: CDR1 SGHVS and CDR2 FQNEAQ. Unmatched junction bases numbered 2, after V lost 1 base and J lost 9 bases. This CDR3 contains 14 residues. The CDR3 bases are TGTGCCAGCAGCTTAGGACAGGGGACTTCACCCCTCCACTTT. Encoded protein: CASSLGQGTSPLHF.

DNA for the CDR3: TGCGCCAGCAGCGTGACAGGGTCGGATTCACCCCTCCACTTT. This translates into CASSVTGSDSPLHF. The J gene is TRBJ1-6, the V gene TRBV5-1, with 7 nucleotides matching TRBD1. CDR1 is SGHRS and CDR2 is YFSETQ in the germline V gene. After removal of 4 bases from V and 8 bases from J, the junction contained 6 bases not matched to a gene. The CDR3 is 14 amino acids.

As concerns this clonotype: A single base separates this from a much larger clone, so it may be a read error. The chain employs TRBV16 and TRBJ1-2, with TRBD1 as a possible D gene (6 bases). The ends were cut back, 3 bases at V and 2 bases at J, with 7 bases in the middle. The germline CDR1 and CDR2 sequences are KGHSY and FQNENV. The CDR3 has 13 amino acids. Here the CDR3 reads CASSHDRNYGYTF. CDR3 sequence (DNA): TGTGCCAGCAGCCACGACAGGAACTATGGCTACACCTTC.

This chain connects TRBV27 to TRBJ2-1; no clear D. The CDR3 sequence is 13 residues long. Germline CDR1 and CDR2: MNHEY and SMNVEV (reference sequence). Trimming took off 2 bases at V and 5 bases at J, with 7 bases between the two ends. The CDR3 DNA reads as TGTGCCAGCAGTTTAGTGGGGAACAATGAGCAGTTCTTC. As protein: CASSLVGNNEQFF.

This clonotype turned up a few times. The CDR3 spells CASIPYQGSGANVLTF. The CDR3 bases are TGTGCCAGCATCCCATACCAGGGCTCTGGGGCCAACGTCCTGACTTTC. This chain joins TRBV6-1 and TRBJ2-6; tentative D call: TRBD1 (5 bases). Trimming took 7 bases from V and 0 from J, leaving 13 bases between them. Germline CDR1 reads MNHNS; CDR2 reads SASEGT. The CDR3 has 16 amino acids.

This clonotype was counted many times. This rearrangement joins TRBV4-2 to TRBJ2-3, with TRBD2 matching over 8 bases. The CDR3 sequence is 15 residues long. Per germline, CDR1 LGHNA and CDR2 YNFKEQ. Germline trimming cut 8 bases from V and 1 base from J; bases unmatched to any gene: 8. CDR3 amino acids: CASSAGGPGTDTQYF. The CDR3, as DNA: TGTGCCAGCTCGGCGGGAGGCCCCGGCACAGATACGCAGTATTTT.

This clonotype was picked up a small number of times. The V gene is TRBV10-2, the J gene TRBJ1-6, with D maybe TRBD1 (5 bases). This CDR3 is 12 amino acids long. V was clipped by 6 bases and J by 10 bases, with 10 bases between them. CDR1 is WSHSY, CDR2 SAAADI, per germline. CDR3 sequence reads: CASSLQDSPLHF. In DNA form, the CDR3 reads TGCGCCAGCAGCCTACAGGACTCACCCCTCCACTTT.

This clonotype was observed at least ten times. This sequence joins TRBV18 and TRBJ1-1, with 8 bases matching TRBD1. Trimming removed 0 bases from V and 1 base from J; junction bases left unmatched: 7. The CDR3 contains 17 residues. Germline V CDR1 and CDR2: KGHSH, LQKENI. The DNA for the CDR3 is TGTGCCAGCTCACCACCGAGGGCAGGGGGCGCGAACACTGAAGCTTTCTTT. It specifies CASSPPRAGGANTEAFF.

This clonotype was counted ten times or more. The rearrangement joins TRBV6-2 or TRBV6-3 to TRBJ2-5, with D maybe TRBD1 (7 bases). CDR1 is MNHEY, CDR2 SVGEGT, per germline. V lost 8 bases and J 2 bases, leaving 12 bases between the germline ends. CDR3 length equals 13 residues. The CDR3 sequence: CASGGTEQETQYF. The DNA for the CDR3 is TGTGCCAGCGGCGGGACAGAACAAGAGACCCAGTACTTC.

At least ten counts were recorded for this clonotype. The chain joins TRBV3-1 to TRBJ2-3, with 12 bases fitting TRBD2. Trimming took 3 bases from V and 0 from J; bases not matched to a gene: 4. In germline, CDR1 is LGHDT, CDR2 YNNKEL (reference sequence). This CDR3 contains 17 residues. CDR3 region: CASSHRLAGASTDTQYF. CDR3 nucleotide sequence: TGTGCCAGCAGCCACCGACTAGCGGGAGCTAGCACAGATACGCAGTATTTT.

This clonotype was counted ten times or more. The chain links TRBV12-3 or TRBV12-4 to TRBJ2-1; D unresolved. The CDR3 runs to 12 residues. Trimming shortened V by 6 bases and J by 8 bases, and 11 bases separated the two germline ends. For the CDR3, the DNA is TGTGCCAGCAGATTCAGACCCGATGAGCAGTTCTTC. Protein: CASRFRPDEQFF.

This clonotype was observed a few times. The chain uses TRBV7-2 and TRBJ2-2, with 8 bases matching TRBD2. CDR1 and CDR2 (germline): SGHTA, FQGNSA. J lost 5 bases, V lost 4 bases, and 3 bases had no gene match. The CDR3 runs to 14 residues. This CDR3 reads CASSSERETGELFF. The CDR3 DNA sequence: TGTGCCAGCAGCTCTGAGCGGGAGACCGGGGAGCTGTTTTTT. The complete variable domain, with remaining parts taken from reference TRBV7-2 and TRBJ2-2, reads GAGVSQSPSNKVTEKGKDVELRCDPISGHTALYWYRQSLGQGLEFLIYFQGNSAPDKSGLPSDRFSAERTGGSVSTLTIQRTQQEDSAVYLCASSSERETGELFFGEGSRLTVL.

A note on this clonotype: A single base separates this from a much larger clone, so it may be a read error. The chain joins TRBV2 to TRBJ1-2; D gene unclear. The CDR3 is made up of 14 amino acids. V was clipped by 6 bases and J by 9 bases, with 20 bases between them. Germline V lookup: CDR1 SNHLY, CDR2 FYNNEI. Here the CDR3 reads CASSERQQVNSYTF. DNA of the CDR3: TGTGCCAGCAGCGAACGGCAGCAGGTTAATAGCTACACCTTC. The full variable domain, its missing parts supplied by reference TRBV2 and TRBJ1-2, is EPEVTQTPSHQVTQMGQEVILRCVPISNHLYFYWYRQILGQKVEFLVSFYNNEISEKSEIFDDQFSVERPDGSNFTLKIRSTKLEDSAMYFCASSERQQVNSYTFGSGTRLTVV.

This clonotype was seen repeatedly, ten times or more. This chain joins TRBV5-1 and TRBJ2-2; the D is unclear. The CDR3 spans 14 residues. The germline CDR1 and CDR2 sequences are SGHRS and YFSETQ. The ends were cut back, 4 bases at V and 3 bases at J, with 10 bases in the middle. The CDR3 DNA sequence: TGCGCCAGCAGCAACGGACCCTACACCGGGGAGCTGTTTTTT. This codes for CASSNGPYTGELFF.

This clonotype was observed at least ten times. The chain is built from TRBV11-2 and TRBJ2-3; D is perhaps TRBD1 (5 bases). The CDR3 is 15 amino acids. V lost 1 base and J lost 7, with 15 bases in between. Germline lookup yields CDR1 SGHAT and CDR2 FQNNGV. The CDR3 nucleotides read TGTGCCAGCAGCTTAGTGGGGCCGGTGGGAAATACGCAGTATTTT. Amino acids: CASSLVGPVGNTQYF.

The table lists this clonotype with many counts. This chain links TRBV11-2 with TRBJ2-3; TRBD1 might be the D (5 bases). Trimming shortened V by 4 bases and J by 5 bases, and 7 bases separated the two germline ends. This CDR3 is 12 amino acids long. From germline, CDR1 is SGHAT and CDR2 FQNNGV. The CDR3, as DNA: TGTGCCAGCAGCTCCCAGGGAGATACGCAGTATTTT. Translation gives CASSSQGDTQYF.

This clonotype came up many times. The chain couples TRBV6-5 to TRBJ1-4; D gene uncertain. Germline V gene lookup returns CDR1 MNHEY and CDR2 SVGAGI. This CDR3 region has 14 residues. Between the trimmed V and J ends, which lost 0 bases and 10 bases, there was a span of 12 bases. CDR3 DNA sequence: TGTGCCAGCAGTTACTCAGTACAGAGCCCAAAACTGTTTTTT. Translating gives CASSYSVQSPKLFF.